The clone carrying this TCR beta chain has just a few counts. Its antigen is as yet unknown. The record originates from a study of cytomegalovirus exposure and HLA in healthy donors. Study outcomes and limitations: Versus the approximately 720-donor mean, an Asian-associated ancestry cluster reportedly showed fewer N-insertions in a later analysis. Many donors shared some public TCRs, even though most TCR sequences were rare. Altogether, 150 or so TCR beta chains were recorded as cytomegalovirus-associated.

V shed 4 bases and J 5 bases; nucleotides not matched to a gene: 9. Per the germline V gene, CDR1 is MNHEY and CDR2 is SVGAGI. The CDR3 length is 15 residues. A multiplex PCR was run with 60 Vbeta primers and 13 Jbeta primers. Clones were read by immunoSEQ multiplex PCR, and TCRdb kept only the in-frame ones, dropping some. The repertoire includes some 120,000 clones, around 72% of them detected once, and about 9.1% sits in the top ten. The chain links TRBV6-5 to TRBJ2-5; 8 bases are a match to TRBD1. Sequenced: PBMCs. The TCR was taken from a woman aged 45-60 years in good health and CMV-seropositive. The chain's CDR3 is CASSFGQGGGETQYF. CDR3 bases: TGTGCCAGCAGTTTTGGACAGGGAGGTGGCGAGACCCAGTACTTC.